One sample yielded the 26 T cell receptor beta chains listed below, sequenced in a study of T cells in Graves' hyperthyroidism and ophthalmopathy. It was RNA transcripts that yielded the amplified TCR beta CDR3 regions. The TCR CDR3 was amplified in a first-round RT-PCR using the HTBI primer set. TCRdb redid the calling of the multiplex PCR reads with MiXCR, one entry per CDR3 protein. The sample records hundreds of thousands of distinct CDR3 sequences, about 14% being singletons. The sequencing input was blood. The source of these receptors is a man between 18 and 35 years old with Graves' ophthalmopathy.

The sample holds many counts of this clonotype. The genes are TRBV4-1 and TRBJ1-4; 7 bases agree with TRBD1. Per germline, CDR1 MGHRA and CDR2 YSYEKL. J lost 6 bases, V lost 1 base, and 2 bases had no gene match. The length of the CDR3 is 14 residues. CDR3 sequence reads: CASSQGTGDEKLFF. As DNA, the CDR3 is TGCGCCAGCAGCCAAGGGACAGGCGATGAAAAACTGTTTTTT.

This clonotype was counted many times. The gene calls are TRBV2 and TRBJ2-7; D is ambiguous. Germline loops: CDR1 SNHLY, CDR2 FYNNEI. This CDR3 comprises 12 residues. Trimming pared 6 bases from V and 5 bases from J, leaving 11 bases between. The CDR3 nucleotides are TGTGCCAGCAGCGGGTACTTCCACGAGCAGTACTTC. Amino acids: CASSGYFHEQYF.

There are a few counts of this clonotype. The chain is built from TRBV9 and TRBJ2-5; D tentatively fits TRBD1 or TRBD2 (5 bases each). Trimming took 3 bases from V and 2 from J, leaving 20 bases between them. The CDR3 contains 17 residues. The germline V gene has CDR1 SGDLS and CDR2 YYNGEE. The DNA of the CDR3 is TGTGCCAGCAGCGCCCCTGGAGAGGGGAGTAATCAAGAGACCCAGTACTTC. It specifies CASSAPGEGSNQETQYF. The full variable domain, in which reference TRBV9 and TRBJ2-5 provide the parts outside the CDR3, is DSGVTQTPKHLITATGQRVTLRCSPRSGDLSVYWYQQSLDQGLQFLIQYYNGEERAKGNILERFSAQQFPDLHSELNLSSLELGDSALYFCASSAPGEGSNQETQYFGPGTRLLVL.

This clonotype occurred many times. The chain recombines TRBV18 with TRBJ2-3; D ambiguous. Trimming took 0 bases from V and 6 from J, leaving 13 bases between them. The CDR3 consists of 15 residues. Germline loops: CDR1 KGHSH, CDR2 LQKENI. The CDR3 spells CASSPPWATVDTQYF. For the CDR3, the DNA is TGTGCCAGCTCACCACCGTGGGCTACCGTTGATACGCAGTATTTT.

The gene calls are TRBV6-1 and TRBJ1-4; the match to TRBD1 covers 7 bases. The CDR3 is made up of 14 amino acids. Per germline, CDR1 MNHNS and CDR2 SASEGT. The ends lost 5 bases at V and 6 bases at J; junction bases unmatched: 6. In nucleotides, the CDR3 is TGTGCCAGCAGTCCGGACAGGCCTGATGAAAAACTGTTTTTT. Its protein product is CASSPDRPDEKLFF.

This clonotype has just a few counts. The gene calls are TRBV19 and TRBJ1-3; D call uncertain. CDR1 is LNHDA, CDR2 SQIVND, per germline (reference sequence). The V end was cut by 4 bases, the J end by 4 bases, with 5 bases between. This CDR3 has 12 residues. The CDR3 loop reads CASSTTGNTIYF. CDR3 DNA sequence: TGTGCCAGTAGTACCACGGGAAACACCATATATTTT.

Many counts were recorded for this clonotype. This sequence joins TRBV2 and TRBJ1-4, with D unresolved. CDR3 length equals 12 residues. Germline-derived CDR1 and CDR2 are SNHLY and FYNNEI. V was shortened by 3 bases and J by 5 bases, with 4 bases between the two germline ends. CDR3 DNA: TGTGCCAGCAGTGATTCGAATGAAAAACTGTTTTTT. Translated: CASSDSNEKLFF.

This clonotype was counted at least ten times. This chain uses TRBV5-1 with TRBJ2-7; 11 bases are a match to TRBD2. This CDR3 has 15 residues. Germline trimming cut 4 bases from V and 3 bases from J; bases unmatched to any gene: 6. Germline V gives CDR1 SGHRS, CDR2 YFSETQ. CDR3 sequence reads: CASSPTSGEFYEQYF. The CDR3 nucleotides are TGCGCCAGCAGCCCGACTAGCGGGGAGTTCTACGAGCAGTACTTC.

This clonotype was observed at least ten times. As DNA, the CDR3 is TGTGCCACCAGCAGAGATGTAGGCAGGCCCCAGCATTTT. Its translation is CATSRDVGRPQHF. The J gene is TRBJ1-5, the V gene TRBV15; D ambiguous. The CDR3 is made up of 13 amino acids. V was clipped by 0 bases and J by 9 bases, with 9 bases between them. Germline V gene data show CDR1 as LNHNV and CDR2 as YYDKDF (reference sequence). Complete variable domain (other parts from reference TRBV15 and TRBJ1-5): DAMVIQNPRYQVTQFGKPVTLSCSQTLNHNVMYWYQQKSSQAPKLLFHYYDKDFNNEADTPDNFQSRRPNTSFCFLDIRSPGLGDTAMYLCATSRDVGRPQHFGDGTRLSIL.

This clonotype was observed many times. V is TRBV2 and J is TRBJ2-5, with D uncertain. V was shortened by 4 bases and J by 0 bases, with 12 bases between the two germline ends. This CDR3 region has 15 residues. CDR1 is SNHLY, CDR2 FYNNEI, per germline. CDR3 sequence: CASSARQEYQETQYF. The CDR3, as DNA: TGTGCCAGCAGTGCTCGCCAGGAGTACCAAGAGACCCAGTACTTC. Filled out from reference TRBV2 and TRBJ2-5, the complete variable domain reads EPEVTQTPSHQVTQMGQEVILRCVPISNHLYFYWYRQILGQKVEFLVSFYNNEISEKSEIFDDQFSVERPDGSNFTLKIRSTKLEDSAMYFCASSARQEYQETQYFGPGTRLLVL.

This clonotype was seen more than once but under ten times. The J gene is TRBJ1-5, the V gene TRBV28; no reliable D call. Trimming removed 6 bases from V and 4 bases from J, with 16 bases in between. The germline gives CDR1 MDHEN, CDR2 SYDVKM. This CDR3 is 15 amino acids long. CDR3 sequence reads: CASSRQVGFNQPQHF. CDR3 DNA: TGTGCCAGCAGCCGTCAGGTGGGGTTTAATCAGCCCCAGCATTTT.

This clonotype occurred many times. The chain uses TRBV20-1 and TRBJ2-1; D unclear. Trimming took off 1 base at V and 8 bases at J, with 9 bases between the two ends. CDR3 length equals 12 residues. The V gene's germline CDR1 is DFQATT and CDR2 SNEGSKA (reference sequence). The CDR3 loop reads CSARGIGHEQFF. CDR3 bases: TGCAGTGCTAGAGGAATAGGCCATGAGCAGTTCTTC.

This clonotype was seen at least ten times. This chain links TRBV30 with TRBJ2-3, with 7 bases matching TRBD2. The CDR3 is 13 residues long. V shed 3 bases and J 6 bases; nucleotides not matched to a gene: 6. Per the germline V gene, CDR1 is GTSNPN and CDR2 is SVGIG (reference sequence). CDR3 sequence reads: CAWRREFGDTQYF. In nucleotides, the CDR3 is TGTGCCTGGAGGCGGGAGTTTGGGGATACGCAGTATTTT.

This clonotype was detected ten times or more. The chain joins TRBV2 to TRBJ2-7; 7 positions agree with TRBD1. The CDR3 loop spans 13 amino acids. The junction had 8 bases not matched to a gene; V was cut back by 8 bases and J by 4 bases. CDR1 and CDR2 (germline): SNHLY, FYNNEI. The CDR3 here is CASLGQRIYEQYF. As DNA, the CDR3 is TGTGCCAGCTTGGGACAGAGGATATACGAGCAGTACTTC.

The sample holds many counts of this clonotype. V is TRBV27 and J is TRBJ2-3; 8 nucleotides align to TRBD2. The V and J ends lost 3 bases and 0 bases, in that order; junction bases with no gene match: 2. This CDR3 is 15 amino acids long. Germline V gives CDR1 MNHEY, CDR2 SMNVEV (reference sequence). Here the CDR3 DNA reads TGTGCCAGCAGTTTTTTAGCGGGGAGCACAGATACGCAGTATTTT. It encodes CASSFLAGSTDTQYF.

The chain joins TRBV5-6 to TRBJ1-2; perhaps TRBD1 as D (6 bases). The CDR3 has 13 amino acids. Trimming cost V 4 bases and J 7 bases, with 14 bases left between them. Germline-derived CDR1 and CDR2 are SGHDT and YYEEEE. CDR3 coding DNA: TGTGCCAGCAGCCTTACAGGGATAGGTGGCTACACCTTC. Encoded protein: CASSLTGIGGYTF.

This clonotype showed up just a few times. The CDR3 nucleotides read TGTGCCAGCAGCCAAGTTTCCTCGGGCGCCGGGACAGGGATTTCACCCCTCCACTTT. Protein product: CASSQVSSGAGTGISPLHF. The chain couples TRBV4-2 to TRBJ1-6; 9 nucleotides align to TRBD1. With 1 base clipped from V and 9 bases from J, the junction kept 16 bases outside the gene matches. This CDR3 spans 19 amino acids. Germline loops: CDR1 LGHNA, CDR2 YNFKEQ.

In this sample, this clonotype turned up many times. The gene calls are TRBV7-9 and TRBJ1-5, with D tentatively TRBD1 (5 bases). The CDR3 extends over 15 amino acids. The germline CDR1 and CDR2 sequences are SEHNR and FQNEAQ (reference sequence). V gave up 2 bases and J gave up 3 bases, with 11 bases separating them. This CDR3 is CASSLSAGFNQPQHF. CDR3 bases: TGTGCCAGCAGCTTATCCGCAGGGTTCAATCAGCCCCAGCATTTT.

The rearrangement uses TRBV15 and TRBJ1-5; D unresolved. This CDR3 spans 13 amino acids. Trimming removed 3 bases at V and 6 bases at J, with 9 bases between. CDR1 LNHNV and CDR2 YYDKDF come from the germline V gene (reference sequence). The CDR3 here is CATSRGGVQPQHF. CDR3 nucleotides: TGTGCCACCAGCAGGGGTGGAGTTCAGCCCCAGCATTTT.

This rearrangement joins TRBV19 to TRBJ1-2, with a weak D call TRBD1 (5 bases). Germline lookup yields CDR1 LNHDA and CDR2 SQIVND (reference sequence). The CDR3 is 13 residues long. V was clipped by 2 bases and J by 5 bases, with 9 bases between them. Here the CDR3 DNA reads TGTGCCAGTAGTATACTGGACAAGTATGGCTACACCTTC. It codes for CASSILDKYGYTF.

This clonotype came up a few times. The CDR3 reads CASSLALLAVNEQFF. The CDR3 region has the DNA TGTGCCAGCAGCTTGGCTCTCCTAGCGGTGAATGAGCAGTTCTTC. The chain uses TRBV5-4 and TRBJ2-1; 7 bases fit TRBD2. CDR3 size: 15 residues. Germline V gene sequence: CDR1 SGHNT, CDR2 YYREEE (reference sequence). V gave up 0 bases and J gave up 7 bases; unmatched junction bases: 7. Complete variable domain (other parts from reference TRBV5-4 and TRBJ2-1): ETGVTQSPTHLIKTRGQQVTLRCSSQSGHNTVSWYQQALGQGPQFIFQYYREEENGRGNFPPRFSGLQFPNYSSELNVNALELDDSALYLCASSLALLAVNEQFFGPGTRLTVL.

This clonotype was found many times. The chain has TRBV29-1 and TRBJ1-2; D is ambiguous. The CDR3 covers 13 residues. Trimming removed 1 base from V and 8 bases from J, with 14 bases in between. Germline CDR1 is SQVTM and CDR2 is ANQGSEA. CDR3 DNA sequence: TGCAGCGTTGAAGCATCGATGGGCGTCGGCTACACCTTC. This gives the protein CSVEASMGVGYTF. Full variable domain (outside the CDR3, taken from reference TRBV29-1 and TRBJ1-2): SAVISQKPSRDICQRGTSLTIQCQVDSQVTMMFWYRQQPGQSLTLIATANQGSEATYESGFVIDKFPISRPNLTFSTLTVSNMSPEDSSIYLCSVEASMGVGYTFGSGTRLTVV.

This clonotype was detected many times. The chain has TRBV6-1 and TRBJ2-5; D might be TRBD1 (7 bases). In germline, CDR1 is MNHNS, CDR2 SASEGT. The germline V and J ends were trimmed by 8 bases and 2 bases, with 15 bases remaining between them. This CDR3 region has 14 residues. The CDR3 DNA follows: TGTGCCAGCCAACAGGGGACTCCTCAAGAGACCCAGTACTTC. This sequence encodes CASQQGTPQETQYF.

This clonotype was recorded many times. J is TRBJ2-7 and V is TRBV2; D may be TRBD1 or TRBD2 (5 bases each). Germline V gene lookup returns CDR1 SNHLY and CDR2 FYNNEI. The V gene lost 8 bases and the J gene lost 4 bases, with 21 bases spanning the gap. The CDR3 is 15 residues long. The CDR3 nucleotides read TGTGCCAGCGGATCCGGGACCCGTTCCCCATACGAGCAGTACTTC. Translation gives CASGSGTRSPYEQYF.

A single count supports this clonotype. This may stem from a read error, because a much larger clone lies one nucleotide away. This chain connects TRBV12-3 or TRBV12-4 to TRBJ2-7; D is unresolved. The CDR3 consists of 11 residues. Between the trimmed V and J ends, which lost 4 bases and 7 bases, there was a span of 8 bases. In DNA, the CDR3 is TGTGCCAGCAGTTGGCCGCAAGAGCAGTACTTC. Its protein is CASSWPQEQYF.

The V and J genes are TRBV7-9 and TRBJ1-5, with D unresolved. The CDR3 loop spans 13 amino acids. The ends were cut back, 6 bases at V and 5 bases at J, with 11 bases in the middle. Germline CDR1 reads SEHNR; CDR2 reads FQNEAQ (reference sequence). The CDR3 spells CASRFPLHQPQHF. The CDR3 DNA is TGTGCCAGCAGGTTTCCACTCCATCAGCCCCAGCATTTT.